In this sample, the clone carrying this T cell receptor (beta chain) turned up a few times. The sample comes from a study of blood T cell repertoires in COVID-19. Across the whole study: PBMCs, B-cell-depleted T cells, or T cells provided the cDNA or gDNA that made up the material.

V was pared by 5 bases and J by 0 bases, with 12 bases of the junction left unmatched. Germline CDR1 and CDR2: LNHDA and SQIVND (reference sequence). The CDR3 contains 17 residues. Exposed participants encountered a COVID-19 case during the 2 weeks preceding study entry. Original handling: Amplifying reference gene primers gave estimates of nucleated cell counts. TCRdb keeps only in-frame clones here, not all; method: immunoSEQ multiplex PCR. The V and J calls and clone size were taken over from that table, and D and trimming were inferred from the DNA. The table shows 200,000 to 250,000 clones, with 83% occurring only once.

The receptor was derived from a middle-aged woman who had been exposed to COVID-19. The rearrangement links TRBV19 to TRBJ1-2, with TRBD1 matching over 7 bases. What was sequenced was PBMCs or T cells enriched from blood (not recorded which). In DNA form, the CDR3 reads TGTGCCAGTAGTGCCAGGACAGGATCCTCAGCTAACTATGGCTACACCTTC. This sequence encodes CASSARTGSSANYGYTF.